This TCR beta chain was documented in a study of shared clonotypes between healthy human individuals. The CDR3 is 13 amino acids. V lost 4 bases and J 0 bases, leaving 6 bases between the germline ends. CDR1 is SGHTA and CDR2 is FQGTGA in the germline V gene. Study-level points and caveats: Sharing across four donors was highest in naive CD4 (roughly 5%) and lowest in memory CD8 (about 0.4%).

Worth noting for this clone: The antigen remains unidentified.

How the authors handled the data: Owing to the provision of junction-only sequences devoid of quality scores by immunoSEQ, filtering differed. Only in-frame clones appear in the TCRdb table, and some are missing; sequencing was by immunoSEQ multiplex PCR. That table is the source of V, J and clone size, and D and trimming were worked out from the DNA. The sample has around 700,000 clones, less than 85% seen once; the top ten hold over 1.5%. V usage is TRBV7-3 and J usage is TRBJ1-1; D is unclear. The sequenced material came from memory CD4+ T cells sorted from blood. Subset noted: CD45RA-negative fraction. The TCR sequence derives from a woman aged 25 to 39 in good health. The CDR3, as DNA: TGTGCCAGCAGCTCCTCCATGAACACTGAAGCTTTCTTT. This sequence encodes CASSSSMNTEAFF. The whole variable domain, remainder taken from reference TRBV7-3 and TRBJ1-1, is GAGVSQTPSNKVTEKGKYVELRCDPISGHTALYWYRQSLGQGPEFLIYFQGTGAADDSGLPNDRFFAVRPEGSVSTLKIQRTERGDSAVYLCASSSSMNTEAFFGQGTRLTVV.